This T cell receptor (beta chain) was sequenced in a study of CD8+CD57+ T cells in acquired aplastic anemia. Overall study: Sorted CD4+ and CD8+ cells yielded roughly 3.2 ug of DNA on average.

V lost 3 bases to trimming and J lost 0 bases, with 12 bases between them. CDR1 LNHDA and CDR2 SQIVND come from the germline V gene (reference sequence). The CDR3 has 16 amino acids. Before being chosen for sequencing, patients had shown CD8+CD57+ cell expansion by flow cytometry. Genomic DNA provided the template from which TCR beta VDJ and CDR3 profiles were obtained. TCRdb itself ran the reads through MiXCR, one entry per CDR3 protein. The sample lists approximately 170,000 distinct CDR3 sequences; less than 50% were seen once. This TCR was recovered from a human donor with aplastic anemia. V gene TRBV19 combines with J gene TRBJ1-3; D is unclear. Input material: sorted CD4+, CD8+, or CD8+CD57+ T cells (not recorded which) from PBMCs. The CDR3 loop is CASSIFKGRSGNTIYF. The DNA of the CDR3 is TGTGCCAGTAGTATTTTTAAGGGCCGCTCTGGAAACACCATATATTTT.